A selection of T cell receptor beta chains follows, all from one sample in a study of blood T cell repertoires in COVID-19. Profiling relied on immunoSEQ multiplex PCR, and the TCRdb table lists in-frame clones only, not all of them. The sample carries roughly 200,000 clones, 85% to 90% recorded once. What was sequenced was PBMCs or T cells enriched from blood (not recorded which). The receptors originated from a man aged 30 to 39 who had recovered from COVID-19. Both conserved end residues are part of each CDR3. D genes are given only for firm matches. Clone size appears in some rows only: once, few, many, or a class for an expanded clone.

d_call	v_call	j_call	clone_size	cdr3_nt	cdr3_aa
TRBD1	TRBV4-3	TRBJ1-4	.	TGCGCCAGCAGCCAATCCCCCAGGGGGCGGGGTGAAAAACTGTTTTTT	CASSQSPRGRGEKLFF
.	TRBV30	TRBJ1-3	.	TGTGCCTGGGGACTCCTGTCTGGAAACACCATATATTTT	CAWGLLSGNTIYF
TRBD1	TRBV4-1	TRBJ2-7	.	TGCGCCAGCAGCCCACAGACAGGGAGCTCCTACGAGCAGTACTTC	CASSPQTGSSYEQYF
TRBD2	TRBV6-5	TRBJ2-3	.	TGTGCCAGCAGGCAGCGGGAGACGCAGTATTTT	CASRQRETQYF
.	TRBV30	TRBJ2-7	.	TGTGCCTGGAGTGTACCAGGGGCCGCAAGCTACGAGCAGTACTTC	CAWSVPGAASYEQYF
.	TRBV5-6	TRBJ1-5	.	TGTGCCAGCAGTCCGGGTCAATATCAGCCCCAGCATTTT	CASSPGQYQPQHF
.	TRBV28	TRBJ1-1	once	TGTGCCAGCAGTACGGAAGGGACTCTCCCGAACACTGAAGCTTTCTTT	CASSTEGTLPNTEAFF
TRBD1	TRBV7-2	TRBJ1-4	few	TGTGCCAGCAGCTACGCGATTGGGACAGATGAAAAACTGTTTTTT	CASSYAIGTDEKLFF
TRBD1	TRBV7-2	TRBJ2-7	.	TGTGCCAGCAGCCATCGACAGGGACCCTACGAGCAGTACTTC	CASSHRQGPYEQYF
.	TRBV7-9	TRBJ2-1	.	TGTGCCAGCAGCCTCTTCCAGGACAATGAGCAGTTCTTC	CASSLFQDNEQFF
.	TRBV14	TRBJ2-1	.	TGTGCCAGCAGTGTCAGCTACAATGAGCAGTTCTTC	CASSVSYNEQFF
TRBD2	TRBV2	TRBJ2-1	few	TGTGCCAGCACCCCGGGACTAGCGTACAATGAGCAGTTCTTC	CASTPGLAYNEQFF
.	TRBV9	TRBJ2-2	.	TGTGCCAGCAGCGTAGGAGGTCGGGGAGCCCTACCTGGCGGGGAGCTGTTTTTT	CASSVGGRGALPGGELFF
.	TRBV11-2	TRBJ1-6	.	TGTGCCAGCAGCTCCACTCGGGAGGATTCACCCCTCCACTTT	CASSSTREDSPLHF
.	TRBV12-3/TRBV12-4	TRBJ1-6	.	TGTGCCAGCACCCCTTTGGGACTAGGGGAAATCCACTTT	CASTPLGLGEIHF
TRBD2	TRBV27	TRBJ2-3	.	TGTGCCAGCAGTCCCCTCGCGGGGGGCACAGATACGCAGTATTTT	CASSPLAGGTDTQYF
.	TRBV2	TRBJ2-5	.	TGTGCCAGCAGGGAGGGACAGCAAGAGACCCAGTACTTC	CASREGQQETQYF
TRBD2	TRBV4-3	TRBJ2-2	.	TGCGCCAGCAGCCACAGGCTAGCGGGAGACACCGGGGAGCTGTTTTTT	CASSHRLAGDTGELFF
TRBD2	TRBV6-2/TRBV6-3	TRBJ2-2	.	TGTGCCAGCAGTTACCCGGGACTAGCGGGAGAGTTATCCGGGGAGCTGTTTTTT	CASSYPGLAGELSGELFF
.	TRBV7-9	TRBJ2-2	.	TGTGCCAGCAGCTTAAGTTACGGGGGGCGACCCGGGGAGCTGTTTTTT	CASSLSYGGRPGELFF
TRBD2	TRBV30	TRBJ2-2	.	TGTGCCTGGGGACCTCCCCTAGCGGGAGGTGTCGGGGAGCTGTTTTTT	CAWGPPLAGGVGELFF
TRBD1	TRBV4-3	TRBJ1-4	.	TGCGCCAGCAGCCAGGGACAGGGGATCGTTGAAAAACTGTTTTTT	CASSQGQGIVEKLFF
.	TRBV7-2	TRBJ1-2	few	TGTGCCAGCAGTTCCCCCAGGGGCGGCTATGGCTACACCTTC	CASSSPRGGYGYTF
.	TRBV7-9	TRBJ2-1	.	TGTGCCAGCAGCTACGGCGGCAATGAGCAGTTCTTC	CASSYGGNEQFF
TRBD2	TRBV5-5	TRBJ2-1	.	TGTGCCAGCAGCCCTCGGGCGGGGGGACGAGAGCAGTTCTTC	CASSPRAGGREQFF
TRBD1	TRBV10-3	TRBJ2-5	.	TGTGCCATCAGTGACGACGGGACAGCCACTAAGAATCAAGAGACCCAGTACTTC	CAISDDGTATKNQETQYF
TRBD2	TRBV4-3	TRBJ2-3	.	TGCGCCAGCAGCCAAGCCATGACTAGCGGGAGCACAGATACGCAGTATTTT	CASSQAMTSGSTDTQYF
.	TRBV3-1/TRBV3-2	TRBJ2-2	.	TGTGCCAGCAGCCAAGTCAGGGTGTCCGGGGAGCTGTTTTTT	CASSQVRVSGELFF
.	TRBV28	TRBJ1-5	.	TGTGCCAGCAGGAACAGGTGGAGCAATCAGCCCCAGCATTTT	CASRNRWSNQPQHF
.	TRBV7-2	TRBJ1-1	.	TGTGCCAGCAGCTTAGTTACTAAGACTGAAGCTTTCTTT	CASSLVTKTEAFF
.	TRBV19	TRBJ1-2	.	TGTGCCAGTACTACGAACTATGGCTACACCTTC	CASTTNYGYTF
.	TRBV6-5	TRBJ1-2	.	TGTGCCAGCAGTCCCGACAGAATCTATGGCTACACCTTC	CASSPDRIYGYTF
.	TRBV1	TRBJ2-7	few	TGCACCAGCAGGGATGAAGGGACTAGCGGGAGGTATAATATCTACGAGCAGTACTTC	CTSRDEGTSGRYNIYEQYF
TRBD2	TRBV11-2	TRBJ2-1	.	TGTGCCAGCAGTATTAGCGGGGCCTCCTACAATGAGCAGTTCTTC	CASSISGASYNEQFF
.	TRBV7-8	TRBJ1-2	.	TGTGCCAGCAGCTTCGGGGGGAGTTACTATGGCTACACCTTC	CASSFGGSYYGYTF
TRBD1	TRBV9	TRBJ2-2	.	TGTGCCAGCAAGGGACAGGGGGCGAACACCGGGGAGCTGTTTTTT	CASKGQGANTGELFF
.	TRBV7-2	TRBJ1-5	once	TGTGCCAGCAGGCAATCGACAGGTTATAGCAATCAGCCCCAGCATTTT	CASRQSTGYSNQPQHF
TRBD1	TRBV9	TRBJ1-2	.	TGTGCCAGCAGCGTAGAGACAGGGGTCTACTACACCTTC	CASSVETGVYYTF
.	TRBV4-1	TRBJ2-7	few	TGCGCCAGCAGCCAAGCTAGGTCGGATGCCTACGAGCAGTACTTC	CASSQARSDAYEQYF
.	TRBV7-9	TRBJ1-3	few	TGTGCCAGCAGAGAGTATGGTTCTGGAAACACCATATATTTT	CASREYGSGNTIYF
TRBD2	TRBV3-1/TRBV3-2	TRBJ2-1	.	TGTGCCAGCCGGGGCTCGGGACTAGCGGGAGGGAATGAGCAGTTCTTC	CASRGSGLAGGNEQFF
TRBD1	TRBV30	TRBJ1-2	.	TGTGCCTGGACGGACAGGGGAAGAGATGGCTACACCTTC	CAWTDRGRDGYTF